Shown below are 2 T cell receptor beta chains from a single sample sequenced in a study of siplizumab effects on memory and regulatory T cells. Sequencing used immunoSEQ multiplex PCR; TCRdb keeps in-frame clones, though not all of them. The table shows 100,000 or so clones, with 92% occurring only once. Source material: Tregs sorted from blood. Receptors originate from a human donor in good health.

The chain recombines TRBV2 with TRBJ2-7; the D gene could be TRBD1 or TRBD2 (6 bases each). Per germline, CDR1 SNHLY and CDR2 FYNNEI. CDR3 length equals 15 residues. V shed 6 bases and J shed 3 bases, with 18 bases lying between them. Here the CDR3 DNA reads TGTGCCAGCAGGCGGGGAGCAGGGGCAGGCTACGAGCAGTACTTC. This codes for CASRRGAGAGYEQYF.

This clone was found once. The rearrangement links TRBV5-1 to TRBJ2-2, with D possibly TRBD1 on 6 matching bases. Trimming cost V 8 bases and J 0 bases, with 11 bases left between them. The germline gives CDR1 SGHRS, CDR2 YFSETQ. This CDR3 spans 14 amino acids. The CDR3 here is CASNRDSNTGELFF. The CDR3 DNA reads as TGCGCCAGTAACAGGGATTCGAACACCGGGGAGCTGTTTTTT. The entire variable domain, with the rest obtained from reference TRBV5-1 and TRBJ2-2, is as follows: KAGVTQTPRYLIKTRGQQVTLSCSPISGHRSVSWYQQTPGQGLQFLFEYFSETQRNKGNFPGRFSGRQFSNSRSEMNVSTLELGDSALYLCASNRDSNTGELFFGEGSRLTVL.